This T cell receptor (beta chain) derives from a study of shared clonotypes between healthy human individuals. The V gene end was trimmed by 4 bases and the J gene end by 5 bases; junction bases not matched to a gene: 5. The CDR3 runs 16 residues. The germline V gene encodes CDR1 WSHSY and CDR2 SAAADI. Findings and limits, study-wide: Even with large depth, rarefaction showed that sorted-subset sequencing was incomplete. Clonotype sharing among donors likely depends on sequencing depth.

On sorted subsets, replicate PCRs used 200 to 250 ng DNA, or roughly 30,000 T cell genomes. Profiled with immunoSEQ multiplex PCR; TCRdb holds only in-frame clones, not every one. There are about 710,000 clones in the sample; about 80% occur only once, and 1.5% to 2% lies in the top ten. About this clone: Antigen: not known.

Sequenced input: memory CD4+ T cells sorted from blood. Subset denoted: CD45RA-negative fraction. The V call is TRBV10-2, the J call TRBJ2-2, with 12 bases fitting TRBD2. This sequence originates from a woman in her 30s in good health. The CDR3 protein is CASSAASGRGTGELFF. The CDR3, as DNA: TGCGCCAGCAGTGCCGCTAGCGGGAGGGGGACCGGGGAGCTGTTTTTT.